These T cell receptor beta chains were read from a single sample in a study of cytomegalovirus exposure and HLA in healthy donors. Assay: immunoSEQ multiplex PCR; the TCRdb copy retains only in-frame clones and omits some. The sample records around 110,000 clones, around 85% being singletons. Sequenced sample: PBMCs. Receptors were obtained from a man younger than 40 in good health and CMV-seronegative. Both conserved end residues are part of each CDR3. The D gene is left open where the match is weak. The size of a clone is reported for some rows only, either as once, few or many, or as a class for expanded clones.

. | . | TRBJ2-3 | TRBV5-5 | 12 | TGTGCCAGCAGCCGCGTCATGGATACGCAGTATTTT | CASSRVMDTQYF
. | TRBD1 | TRBJ2-6 | TRBV2 | 16 | TGTGCCAGCGGGGGACAGGGGGATGCCGGGGCCAACGTCCTGACTTTC | CASGGQGDAGANVLTF
. | . | TRBJ2-3 | TRBV9 | 15 | TGTGCCAGCAGCGTAGGCAGGGGAGGCACAGATACGCAGTATTTT | CASSVGRGGTDTQYF
few | . | TRBJ2-7 | TRBV19 | 15 | TGTGCCAGTAGTTTCTACGGTGGGGCCCTCTACGAGCAGTACTTC | CASSFYGGALYEQYF
. | . | TRBJ2-7 | TRBV4-2 | 14 | TGTGCCAGCAGCAGATGGAGGGGTTCCTACGAGCAGTACTTC | CASSRWRGSYEQYF
few | TRBD1 | TRBJ2-1 | TRBV14 | 15 | TGTGCCAGCAGCCAACTCACCGGGACAGACAATGAGCAGTTCTTC | CASSQLTGTDNEQFF
. | TRBD1 | TRBJ2-7 | TRBV16 | 16 | TGTGCCAGCAGCCCCACTGGCGGACAGGCCACCTACGAGCAGTACTTC | CASSPTGGQATYEQYF
. | . | TRBJ1-5 | TRBV30 | 13 | TGTGCCTGGAGTTCGAGGGGAGGACAGCCCCAGCATTTT | CAWSSRGGQPQHF
once | . | TRBJ2-7 | TRBV29-1 | 12 | TGCAGCGTTGTGAGTGGCTCCTACGAGCAGTACTTC | CSVVSGSYEQYF
once | . | TRBJ2-6 | TRBV15 | 16 | TGTGCCACCAGCAGAGATTTTAGCTCTGGGGCCAACGTCCTGACTTTC | CATSRDFSSGANVLTF
. | . | TRBJ1-1 | TRBV10-2 | 12 | TGCGCCAGCAGTACAGGGAACACTGAAGCTTTCTTT | CASSTGNTEAFF
. | . | TRBJ1-2 | TRBV30 | 15 | TGTGCCTACACATCCGGGGGTCCCCTAAACTATGGCTACACCTTC | CAYTSGGPLNYGYTF
. | . | TRBJ2-2 | TRBV9 | 15 | TGTGCCAGCAGCGTAAGGGCAGGGGACACCGGGGAGCTGTTTTTT | CASSVRAGDTGELFF
few | TRBD1 | TRBJ1-5 | TRBV18 | 16 | TGTGCCAGCTCATTAGACACGACAGGGGCCTATCAGCCCCAGCATTTT | CASSLDTTGAYQPQHF
few | . | TRBJ1-5 | TRBV6-1 | 15 | TGTGCCAGCAGTCCTCTAAGGGGGACCCTGGAGCCCCAGCATTTT | CASSPLRGTLEPQHF
. | . | TRBJ1-2 | TRBV21-1 | 12 | TGTGCCAGCCGGGGGGGGGCCTATGGCTACACCTTC | CASRGGAYGYTF
. | TRBD1 | TRBJ2-7 | TRBV6-1 | 15 | TGTGCCAGCAGTGAAAATTGGACAGGGGGAAACGAGCAGTACTTC | CASSENWTGGNEQYF
few | . | TRBJ2-1 | TRBV15 | 14 | TGTGCCACCAGCAGAGGGACTAAGACGAATGAGCAGTTCTTC | CATSRGTKTNEQFF
. | . | TRBJ2-7 | TRBV15 | 16 | TGTGCCACCAGCAGAGATCGCAGCGGAAGGGGGGGAGAGCAGTACTTC | CATSRDRSGRGGEQYF
once | . | TRBJ1-5 | TRBV11-2 | 17 | TGTGCCAGCAGCTTCCATCCCTCGGGAGGGAGGCATCAGCCCCAGCATTTT | CASSFHPSGGRHQPQHF
. | . | TRBJ2-7 | TRBV5-1 | 15 | TGCGCCAGCAGCTTGGCCTGGAGTAGCGCCCACGAGCAGTACTTC | CASSLAWSSAHEQYF
. | TRBD1 | TRBJ2-3 | TRBV27 | 18 | TGTGCCAGCCTATCCGGGACAGGGGGCCCCTCTAGCACAGATACGCAGTATTTT | CASLSGTGGPSSTDTQYF
. | . | TRBJ2-7 | TRBV6-5 | 13 | TGTGCCAGCAGTCCCGGTTATTTGGTCGAGCAGTACTTC | CASSPGYLVEQYF
. | . | TRBJ2-3 | TRBV4-2 | 15 | TGTGCCAGCAGCCAAGAGCGAGGGGGGGCGGATACGCAGTATTTT | CASSQERGGADTQYF
. | TRBD2 | TRBJ2-6 | TRBV11-2 | 15 | TGTGCCAGCTACCGGGGGGAGGGTGGGGCCAACGTCCTGACTTTC | CASYRGEGGANVLTF
. | . | TRBJ1-1 | TRBV10-2 | 14 | TGCGCCAGCAGTGAGATTCGGGGAAGAACTGAAGCTTTCTTT | CASSEIRGRTEAFF
few | . | TRBJ1-2 | TRBV7-9 | 15 | TGTGCCAGCAGCTTAGCGGGGGCAGCAAACTATGGCTACACCTTC | CASSLAGAANYGYTF
. | . | TRBJ2-7 | TRBV9 | 14 | TGTGCCAGCAGCGTAGGTTGGAGCAGCTACGAGCAGTACTTC | CASSVGWSSYEQYF
. | TRBD2 | TRBJ2-1 | TRBV9 | 20 | TGTGCCAGCAGCCCCCAGGGGTCTGGCGGGGGGGTAAGGTCCTACAATGAGCAGTTCTTC | CASSPQGSGGGVRSYNEQFF
. | TRBD1 | TRBJ2-1 | TRBV5-6 | 12 | TGTGCCAGCAGCCTCAGGGGGATTGAGCAGTTCTTC | CASSLRGIEQFF
. | TRBD1 | TRBJ1-6 | TRBV5-1 | 15 | TGCGCCAGCAGCTTCGGGGGACAGGATAATTCACCCCTCCACTTT | CASSFGGQDNSPLHF
. | . | TRBJ2-7 | TRBV30 | 14 | TGTGCCTGGAGAGTGTCGGGGGACCGCTACGAGCAGTACTTC | CAWRVSGDRYEQYF
few | TRBD2 | TRBJ2-7 | TRBV10-2 | 13 | TGCGCCAGCAGTGAGGGACTAGCGAGGGAGCAGTACTTC | CASSEGLAREQYF
. | TRBD2 | TRBJ2-7 | TRBV28 | 14 | TGTGCCAGCAGTTTTGGCCTAGCGGCCTACGAGCAGTACTTC | CASSFGLAAYEQYF
few | . | TRBJ1-5 | TRBV10-2 | 12 | TGCGCCAGCAGCCAGGGTGGTCAGCCCCAGCATTTT | CASSQGGQPQHF